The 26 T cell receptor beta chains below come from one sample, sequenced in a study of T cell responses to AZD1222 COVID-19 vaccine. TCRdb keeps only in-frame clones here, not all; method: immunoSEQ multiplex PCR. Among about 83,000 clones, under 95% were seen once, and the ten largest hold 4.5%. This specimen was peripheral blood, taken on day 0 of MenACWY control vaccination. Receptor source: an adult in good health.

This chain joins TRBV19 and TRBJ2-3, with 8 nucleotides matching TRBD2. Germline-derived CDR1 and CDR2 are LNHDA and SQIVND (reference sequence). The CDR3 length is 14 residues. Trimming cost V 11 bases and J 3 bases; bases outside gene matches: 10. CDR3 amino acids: CASGREGLTDTQYF. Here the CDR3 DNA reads TGTGCCTCCGGGAGGGAGGGTTTAACAGATACGCAGTATTTT.

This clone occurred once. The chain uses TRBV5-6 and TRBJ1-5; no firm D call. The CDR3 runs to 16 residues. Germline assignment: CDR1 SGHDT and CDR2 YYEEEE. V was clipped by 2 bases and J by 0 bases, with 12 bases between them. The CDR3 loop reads CASSFGLGNSNQPQHF. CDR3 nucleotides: TGTGCCAGCAGCTTTGGCTTGGGCAATAGCAATCAGCCCCAGCATTTT.

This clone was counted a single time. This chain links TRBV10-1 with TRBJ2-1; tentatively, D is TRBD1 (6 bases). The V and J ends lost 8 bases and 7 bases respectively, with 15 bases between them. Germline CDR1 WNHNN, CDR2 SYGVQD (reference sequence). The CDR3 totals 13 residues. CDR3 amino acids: CASQTGQGNEQFF. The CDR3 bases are TGCGCCAGCCAGACAGGCCAAGGGAATGAGCAGTTCTTC.

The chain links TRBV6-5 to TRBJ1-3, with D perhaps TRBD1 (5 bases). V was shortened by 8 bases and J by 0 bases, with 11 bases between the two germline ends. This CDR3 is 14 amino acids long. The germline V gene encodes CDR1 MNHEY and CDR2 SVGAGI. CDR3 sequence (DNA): TGTGCCAGCGAGACAGCGAGCTCTGGAAACACCATATATTTT. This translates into CASETASSGNTIYF.

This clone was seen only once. The CDR3 DNA is TGCGCCAGCAGTGACACCGGCGGCCAAAGCTCCTACGAGCAGTACTTC. It translates to CASSDTGGQSSYEQYF. This chain uses TRBV10-2 with TRBJ2-7; D is uncertain. The CDR3 is made up of 16 amino acids. Germline loops: CDR1 WSHSY, CDR2 SAAADI. Trimming left V 3 bases short and J 0 bases short, with 15 bases between.

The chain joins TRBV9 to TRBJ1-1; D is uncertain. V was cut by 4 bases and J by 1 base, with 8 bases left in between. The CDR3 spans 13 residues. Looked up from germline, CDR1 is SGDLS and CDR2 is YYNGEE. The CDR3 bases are TGTGCCAGCAGCTATACAGAGAACACTGAAGCTTTCTTT. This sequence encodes CASSYTENTEAFF.

CDR3 residues: CASSSGPGGFPYEQYF. The CDR3 DNA reads as TGTGCCAGCAGTTCGGGACCAGGCGGTTTTCCTTACGAGCAGTACTTC. The V gene is TRBV6-6, the J gene TRBJ2-7; D tentatively reads TRBD1 or TRBD2 (5 bases each). Looked up from germline, CDR1 is MNHNY and CDR2 is SVGAGI (reference sequence). The CDR3 spans 16 residues. Trimming removed 4 bases at V and 4 bases at J, with 20 bases between.

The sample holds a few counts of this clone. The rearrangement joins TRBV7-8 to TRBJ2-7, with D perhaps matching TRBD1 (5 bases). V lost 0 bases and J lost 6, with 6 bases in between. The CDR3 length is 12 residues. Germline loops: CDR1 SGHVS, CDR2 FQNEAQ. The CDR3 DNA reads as TGTGCCAGCAGCTTAGCTCAGGGCGAGCAGTACTTC. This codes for CASSLAQGEQYF.

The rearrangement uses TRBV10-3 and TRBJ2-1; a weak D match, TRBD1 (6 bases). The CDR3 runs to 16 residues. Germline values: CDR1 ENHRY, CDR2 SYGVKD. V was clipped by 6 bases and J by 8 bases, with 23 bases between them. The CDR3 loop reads CAISAPGQRPGDEQFF. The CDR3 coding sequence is TGTGCCATCAGCGCACCTGGACAGAGACCCGGGGATGAGCAGTTCTTC.

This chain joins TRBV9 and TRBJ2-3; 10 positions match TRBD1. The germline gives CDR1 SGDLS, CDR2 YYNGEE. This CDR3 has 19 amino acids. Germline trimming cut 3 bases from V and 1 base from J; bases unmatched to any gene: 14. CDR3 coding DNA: TGTGCCAGCAGCGGCCCCTTAGCGGGACAGGGGTATGGCACAGATACGCAGTATTTT. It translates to CASSGPLAGQGYGTDTQYF.

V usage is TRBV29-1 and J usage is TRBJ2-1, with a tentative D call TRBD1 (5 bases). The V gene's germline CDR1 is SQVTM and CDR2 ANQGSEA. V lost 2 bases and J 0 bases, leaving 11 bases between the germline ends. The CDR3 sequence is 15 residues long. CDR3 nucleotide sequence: TGCAGCGTTGAAACAGGCATTAGCTCCTACAATGAGCAGTTCTTC. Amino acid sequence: CSVETGISSYNEQFF.

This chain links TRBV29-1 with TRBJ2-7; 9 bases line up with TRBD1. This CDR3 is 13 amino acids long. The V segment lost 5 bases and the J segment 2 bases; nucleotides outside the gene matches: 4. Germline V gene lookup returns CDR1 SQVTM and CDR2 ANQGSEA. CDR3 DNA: TGCAGCGTTACGGGGACAGGGACCTACGAGCAGTACTTC. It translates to CSVTGTGTYEQYF.

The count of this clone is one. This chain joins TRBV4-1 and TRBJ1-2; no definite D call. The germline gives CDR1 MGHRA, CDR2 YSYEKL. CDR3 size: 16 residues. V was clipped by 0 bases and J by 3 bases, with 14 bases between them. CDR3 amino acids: CASSQDEKGYDYGYTF. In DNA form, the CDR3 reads TGCGCCAGCAGCCAAGATGAAAAGGGATACGACTATGGCTACACCTTC.

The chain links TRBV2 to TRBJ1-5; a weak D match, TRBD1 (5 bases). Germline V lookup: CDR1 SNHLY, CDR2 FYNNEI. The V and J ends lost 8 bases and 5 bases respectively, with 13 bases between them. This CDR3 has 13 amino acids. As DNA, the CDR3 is TGTGCCAGCCTTGGGGCCGCCTATCAGCCCCAGCATTTT. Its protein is CASLGAAYQPQHF.

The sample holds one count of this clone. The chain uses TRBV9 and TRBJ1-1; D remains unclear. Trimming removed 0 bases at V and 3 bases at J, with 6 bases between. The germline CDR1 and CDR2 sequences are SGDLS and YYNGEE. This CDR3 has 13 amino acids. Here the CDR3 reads CASSVELDTEAFF. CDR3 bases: TGTGCCAGCAGCGTAGAGTTGGACACTGAAGCTTTCTTT.

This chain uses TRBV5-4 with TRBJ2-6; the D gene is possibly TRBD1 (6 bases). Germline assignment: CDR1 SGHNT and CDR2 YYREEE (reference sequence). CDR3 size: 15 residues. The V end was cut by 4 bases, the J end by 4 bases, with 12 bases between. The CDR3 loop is CASSPRGSGANVLTF. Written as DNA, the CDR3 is TGTGCCAGCAGCCCTAGGGGGTCCGGGGCCAACGTCCTGACTTTC.

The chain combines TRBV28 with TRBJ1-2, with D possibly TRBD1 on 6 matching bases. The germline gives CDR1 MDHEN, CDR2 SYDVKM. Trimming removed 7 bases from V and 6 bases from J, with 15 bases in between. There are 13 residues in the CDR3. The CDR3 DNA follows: TGTGCCAGCACCCTTAGGCAGGGGAATGGCTACACCTTC. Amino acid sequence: CASTLRQGNGYTF.

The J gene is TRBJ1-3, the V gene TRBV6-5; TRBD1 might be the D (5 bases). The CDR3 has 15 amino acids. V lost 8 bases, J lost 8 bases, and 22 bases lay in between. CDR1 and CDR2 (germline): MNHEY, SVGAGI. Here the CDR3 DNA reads TGTGCCAGCGGCCTCCGGGACGGAAGCTGGGACACCATATATTTT. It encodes CASGLRDGSWDTIYF.

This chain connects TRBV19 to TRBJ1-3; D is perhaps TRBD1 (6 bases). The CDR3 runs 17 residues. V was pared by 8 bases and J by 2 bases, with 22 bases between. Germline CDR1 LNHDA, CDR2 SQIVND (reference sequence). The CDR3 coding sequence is TGTGCCAGTGGAGGGATACGGCAGGGGCCCCCTGGAAACACCATATATTTT. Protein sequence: CASGGIRQGPPGNTIYF.

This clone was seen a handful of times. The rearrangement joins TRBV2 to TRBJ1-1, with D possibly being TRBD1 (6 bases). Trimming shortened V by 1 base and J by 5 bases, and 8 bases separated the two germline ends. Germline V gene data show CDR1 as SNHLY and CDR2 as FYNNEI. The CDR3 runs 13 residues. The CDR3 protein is CASSEGGHTEAFF. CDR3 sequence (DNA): TGTGCCAGCAGTGAAGGGGGGCATACTGAAGCTTTCTTT.

CDR3 in DNA: TGTGCCAGCAGCCTTCGGACCGGGATGTCCTACGAGCAGTACTTC. This encodes CASSLRTGMSYEQYF. The V and J genes are TRBV14 and TRBJ2-7, with D tentatively TRBD2 (5 bases). The V gene's germline CDR1 is SGHDN and CDR2 FVKESK. V lost 4 bases, J lost 1 base, and 14 bases lay in between. There are 15 residues in the CDR3. Combining the CDR3 with reference TRBV14 and TRBJ2-7 gives the whole variable domain EAGVTQFPSHSVIEKGQTVTLRCDPISGHDNLYWYRRVMGKEIKFLLHFVKESKQDESGMPNNRFLAERTGGTYSTLKVQPAELEDSGVYFCASSLRTGMSYEQYFGPGTRLTVT.

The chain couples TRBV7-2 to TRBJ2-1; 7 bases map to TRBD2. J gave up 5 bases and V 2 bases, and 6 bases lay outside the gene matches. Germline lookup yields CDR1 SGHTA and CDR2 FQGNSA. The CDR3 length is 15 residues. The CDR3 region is CASSLRGGSNNEQFF. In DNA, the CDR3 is TGTGCCAGCAGCTTACGGGGCGGGAGTAACAATGAGCAGTTCTTC.

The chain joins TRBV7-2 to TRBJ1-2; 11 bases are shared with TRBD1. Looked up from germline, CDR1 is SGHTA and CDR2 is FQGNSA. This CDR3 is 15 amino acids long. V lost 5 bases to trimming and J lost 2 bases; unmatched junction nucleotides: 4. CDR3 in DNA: TGTGCCAGCAGCCTGGGGACAGGGGGAAACTATGGCTACACCTTC. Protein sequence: CASSLGTGGNYGYTF.

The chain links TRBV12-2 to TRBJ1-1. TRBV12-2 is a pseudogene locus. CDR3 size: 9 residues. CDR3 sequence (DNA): TGTGCAAGTCGCCTGGGGGCTTTCTTT. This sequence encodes CASRLGAFF.

CDR3: CASSLQQGRGETEAFF. The CDR3 DNA is TGTGCCAGCAGTTTACAACAGGGGAGAGGAGAGACTGAAGCTTTCTTT. V usage is TRBV28 and J usage is TRBJ1-1; the match to TRBD1 covers 7 bases. CDR1 is MDHEN and CDR2 is SYDVKM in the germline V gene. The V and J ends lost 2 bases and 5 bases, in that order; junction bases with no gene match: 11. The length of the CDR3 is 16 residues.

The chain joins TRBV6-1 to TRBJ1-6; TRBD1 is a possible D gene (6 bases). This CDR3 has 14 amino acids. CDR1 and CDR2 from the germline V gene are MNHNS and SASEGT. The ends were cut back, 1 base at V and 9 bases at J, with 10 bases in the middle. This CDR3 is CASSEGTASSPLHF. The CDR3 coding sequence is TGTGCCAGCAGTGAAGGGACAGCTAGTTCACCCCTCCACTTT.